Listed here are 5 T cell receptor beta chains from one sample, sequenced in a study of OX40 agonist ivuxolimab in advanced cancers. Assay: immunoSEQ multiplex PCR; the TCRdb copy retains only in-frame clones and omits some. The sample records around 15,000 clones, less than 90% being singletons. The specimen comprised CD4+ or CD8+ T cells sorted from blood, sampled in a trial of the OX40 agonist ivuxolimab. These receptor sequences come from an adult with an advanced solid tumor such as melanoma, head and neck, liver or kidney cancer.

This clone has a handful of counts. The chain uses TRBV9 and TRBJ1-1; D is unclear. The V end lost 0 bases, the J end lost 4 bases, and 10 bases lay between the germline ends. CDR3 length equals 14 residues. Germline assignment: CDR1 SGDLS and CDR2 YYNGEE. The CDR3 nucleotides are TGTGCCAGCAGCGTAGTGGCGGGGAGCACTGAAGCTTTCTTT. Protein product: CASSVVAGSTEAFF.

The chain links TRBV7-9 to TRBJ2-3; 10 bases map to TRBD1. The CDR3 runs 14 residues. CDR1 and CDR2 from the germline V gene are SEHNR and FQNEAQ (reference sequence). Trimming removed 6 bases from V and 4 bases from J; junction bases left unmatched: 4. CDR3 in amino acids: CASRLTGGADTQYF. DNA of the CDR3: TGTGCCAGCAGGCTGACAGGGGGCGCAGATACGCAGTATTTT.

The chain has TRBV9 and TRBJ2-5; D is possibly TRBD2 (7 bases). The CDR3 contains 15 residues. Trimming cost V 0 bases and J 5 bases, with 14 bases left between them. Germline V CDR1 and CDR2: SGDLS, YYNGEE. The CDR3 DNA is TGTGCCAGCAGCGTAGGAGGGGGGGCCACCGAGACCCAGTACTTC. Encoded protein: CASSVGGGATETQYF.

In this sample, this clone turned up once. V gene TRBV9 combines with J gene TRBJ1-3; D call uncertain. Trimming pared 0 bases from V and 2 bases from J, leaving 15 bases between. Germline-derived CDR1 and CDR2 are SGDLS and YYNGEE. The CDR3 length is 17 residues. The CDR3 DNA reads TGTGCCAGCAGCGTAGGCGGCAGCACCCCAACTGGAAACACCATATATTTT. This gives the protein CASSVGGSTPTGNTIYF.

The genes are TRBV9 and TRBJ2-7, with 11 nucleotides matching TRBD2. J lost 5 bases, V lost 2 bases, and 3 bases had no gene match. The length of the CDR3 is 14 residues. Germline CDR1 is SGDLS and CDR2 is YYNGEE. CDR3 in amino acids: CASSVSGGANEQYF. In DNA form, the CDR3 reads TGTGCCAGCAGCGTTAGCGGGGGGGCCAACGAGCAGTACTTC.